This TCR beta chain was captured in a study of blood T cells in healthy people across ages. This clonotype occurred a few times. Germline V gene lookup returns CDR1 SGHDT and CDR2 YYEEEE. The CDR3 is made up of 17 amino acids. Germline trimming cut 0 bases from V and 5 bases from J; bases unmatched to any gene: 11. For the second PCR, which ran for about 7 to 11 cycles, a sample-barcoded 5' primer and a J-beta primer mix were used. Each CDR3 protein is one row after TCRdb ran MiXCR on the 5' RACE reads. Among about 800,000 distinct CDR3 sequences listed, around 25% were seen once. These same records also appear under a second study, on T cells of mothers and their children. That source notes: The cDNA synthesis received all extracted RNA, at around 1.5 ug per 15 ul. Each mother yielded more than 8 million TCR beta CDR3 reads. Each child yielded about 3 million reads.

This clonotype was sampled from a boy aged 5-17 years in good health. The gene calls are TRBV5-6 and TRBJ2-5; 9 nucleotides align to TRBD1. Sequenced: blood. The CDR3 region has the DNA TGTGCCAGCAGCTTGGGGCCCCTGGGACAGGGTTCGGAGACCCAGTACTTC. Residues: CASSLGPLGQGSETQYF.